This is a list of T cell receptor beta chains from one sample in a study of identical twins. Using its own MiXCR run on the 5' RACE reads, TCRdb lists one record per CDR3 protein. Found here are about 460,000 distinct CDR3 sequences, approximately 15% of them singletons; the top ten hold around 0.57%. The same data also contributed to another study, on yellow fever vaccine responses in identical twins.

The source material was CD4+ T cells sorted from blood. Every receptor here comes from a woman aged 18-35 years in good health. Both conserved end residues are part of each CDR3. D genes are given only for firm matches. Some rows have no size entry. The others give once, few or many, or a class for an expanded clone.

clone size: -
CDR3 length: 13
D gene: TRBD1
V gene: TRBV20-1
J gene: TRBJ2-7
CDR3 DNA: TGCAGTGCTCTGGACAGGGGTTCCTACGAGCAGTACTTC
CDR3 protein: CSALDRGSYEQYF

clone size: -
CDR3 length: 18
D gene: TRBD2
V gene: TRBV11-1
J gene: TRBJ2-2
CDR3 DNA: TGTGCCAGCAGCTGGGGCGGACTAGCGGGCTCGAGCACCGGGGAGCTGTTTTTT
CDR3 protein: CASSWGGLAGSSTGELFF

clone size: few
CDR3 length: 13
D gene: -
V gene: TRBV28
J gene: TRBJ2-1
CDR3 DNA: TGTGCCAGCAGTTTTACTTCCTACAATGAGCAGTTCTTC
CDR3 protein: CASSFTSYNEQFF

clone size: few
CDR3 length: 16
D gene: TRBD1
V gene: TRBV3-1
J gene: TRBJ2-5
CDR3 DNA: TGTGCCAGCAGCCAGCTACCCCTAGAGGGGGCAGAGACCCAGTACTTC
CDR3 protein: CASSQLPLEGAETQYF

clone size: -
CDR3 length: 14
D gene: -
V gene: TRBV4-3
J gene: TRBJ2-3
CDR3 DNA: TGCGCCAGCAGCCAAGGACATAGCACAGATACGCAGTATTTT
CDR3 protein: CASSQGHSTDTQYF

clone size: few
CDR3 length: 13
D gene: -
V gene: TRBV3-1
J gene: TRBJ2-7
CDR3 DNA: TGTGCCAGCAGCCGGGACTTAGACTACGAGCAGTACTTC
CDR3 protein: CASSRDLDYEQYF

clone size: -
CDR3 length: 18
D gene: TRBD2
V gene: TRBV20-1
J gene: TRBJ2-1
CDR3 DNA: TGCAGTGCTAGAGTTAGGCAATCCGGGACTAGCGGGTTCAATGAGCAGTTCTTC
CDR3 protein: CSARVRQSGTSGFNEQFF

clone size: few
CDR3 length: 14
D gene: -
V gene: TRBV7-2
J gene: TRBJ1-2
CDR3 DNA: TGTGCCAGCAGCTTAGTAGCAAAGAACTATGGCTACACCTTC
CDR3 protein: CASSLVAKNYGYTF

clone size: many
CDR3 length: 14
D gene: -
V gene: TRBV20-1
J gene: TRBJ2-2
CDR3 DNA: TGCAGTGCTAGGGTCGGAGGGAACACCGGGGAGCTGTTTTTT
CDR3 protein: CSARVGGNTGELFF

clone size: few
CDR3 length: 15
D gene: -
V gene: TRBV4-2
J gene: TRBJ1-2
CDR3 DNA: TGTGCCAGCAGCCAAGACTCAACCTCTAACTATGGCTACACCTTC
CDR3 protein: CASSQDSTSNYGYTF

clone size: -
CDR3 length: 15
D gene: TRBD2
V gene: TRBV5-1
J gene: TRBJ2-1
CDR3 DNA: TGCGCCAGCAGCCAACTAGCGGACTCCTACAATGAGCAGTTCTTC
CDR3 protein: CASSQLADSYNEQFF

clone size: -
CDR3 length: 16
D gene: TRBD1
V gene: TRBV18
J gene: TRBJ2-3
CDR3 DNA: TGTGCCAGCTCACCGGTGCGGACAGGGGTTTTGGATACGCAGTATTTT
CDR3 protein: CASSPVRTGVLDTQYF

clone size: -
CDR3 length: 15
D gene: TRBD2
V gene: TRBV20-1
J gene: TRBJ2-3
CDR3 DNA: TGCAGTGCTGGCGGACTAGCGGGAGCTGTAGATACGCAGTATTTT
CDR3 protein: CSAGGLAGAVDTQYF

clone size: -
CDR3 length: 15
D gene: TRBD2
V gene: TRBV24-1
J gene: TRBJ2-1
CDR3 DNA: TGTGCCACCAGTGCCTGGACTAGCGGGATCAATGAGCAGTTCTTC
CDR3 protein: CATSAWTSGINEQFF

clone size: few
CDR3 length: 12
D gene: -
V gene: TRBV29-1
J gene: TRBJ2-7
CDR3 DNA: TGCAGCGCCAAAGAGCACTCCTACGAGCAGTACTTC
CDR3 protein: CSAKEHSYEQYF

clone size: few
CDR3 length: 17
D gene: TRBD2
V gene: TRBV28
J gene: TRBJ2-3
CDR3 DNA: TGTGCCAGCAGTCCCCCAGGACTAGCCCTACCCACAGATACGCAGTATTTT
CDR3 protein: CASSPPGLALPTDTQYF

clone size: few
CDR3 length: 14
D gene: -
V gene: TRBV20-1
J gene: TRBJ2-7
CDR3 DNA: TGCAGTGCTAGAGATCTCGGGAACCAAAACGAGCAGTACTTC
CDR3 protein: CSARDLGNQNEQYF

clone size: -
CDR3 length: 15
D gene: TRBD2
V gene: TRBV24-1
J gene: TRBJ2-3
CDR3 DNA: TGTGCCACCAGTGACCCGGGGGGGTCGGGAGATACGCAGTATTTT
CDR3 protein: CATSDPGGSGDTQYF

clone size: -
CDR3 length: 18
D gene: -
V gene: TRBV7-2
J gene: TRBJ2-3
CDR3 DNA: TGTGCCAGCAGCTTAGGGCAGGGGCGATTTAAAAGCACAGATACGCAGTATTTT
CDR3 protein: CASSLGQGRFKSTDTQYF

clone size: -
CDR3 length: 14
D gene: -
V gene: TRBV7-2
J gene: TRBJ2-5
CDR3 DNA: TGTGCCAGCAGCCCACGGAGGGGACAAGAGACCCAGTACTTC
CDR3 protein: CASSPRRGQETQYF

clone size: few
CDR3 length: 14
D gene: TRBD1
V gene: TRBV12-3/TRBV12-4
J gene: TRBJ2-7
CDR3 DNA: TGTGCCAGCAGTCATTCGGGACAGAGCTACGAGCAGTACTTC
CDR3 protein: CASSHSGQSYEQYF

clone size: many
CDR3 length: 12
D gene: -
V gene: TRBV15
J gene: TRBJ2-5
CDR3 DNA: TGTGCCACCAGTAGGGGACAAGAGACCCAGTACTTC
CDR3 protein: CATSRGQETQYF

clone size: -
CDR3 length: 16
D gene: -
V gene: TRBV3-1
J gene: TRBJ2-3
CDR3 DNA: TGTGCCAGCAGCCAAGGCCCAGAAAGGAGCACAGATACGCAGTATTTT
CDR3 protein: CASSQGPERSTDTQYF

clone size: few
CDR3 length: 13
D gene: -
V gene: TRBV7-6
J gene: TRBJ2-1
CDR3 DNA: TGTGCCAGCAGCTTATTACAGGACAATGAGCAGTTCTTC
CDR3 protein: CASSLLQDNEQFF

clone size: few
CDR3 length: 15
D gene: -
V gene: TRBV7-9
J gene: TRBJ2-3
CDR3 DNA: TGTGCCAGCAGCTTAGTCGGGAGAGGCACAGATACGCAGTATTTT
CDR3 protein: CASSLVGRGTDTQYF

clone size: few
CDR3 length: 16
D gene: TRBD1
V gene: TRBV11-2
J gene: TRBJ2-3
CDR3 DNA: TGTGCCAGCAGCCGAACGACAGGGTCAGGTAGAGATACGCAGTATTTT
CDR3 protein: CASSRTTGSGRDTQYF

clone size: -
CDR3 length: 14
D gene: -
V gene: TRBV2
J gene: TRBJ1-1
CDR3 DNA: TGTGCCAGCAGGGCAGGGGCCGCGAGGACTGAAGCTTTCTTT
CDR3 protein: CASRAGAARTEAFF

clone size: -
CDR3 length: 15
D gene: -
V gene: TRBV12-3/TRBV12-4
J gene: TRBJ2-4
CDR3 DNA: TGTGCCAGCAGTCCAGACAGATCGGCCAAAAACATTCAGTACTTC
CDR3 protein: CASSPDRSAKNIQYF

clone size: -
CDR3 length: 15
D gene: TRBD2
V gene: TRBV2
J gene: TRBJ2-1
CDR3 DNA: TGTGCCAGCAGTAAGGGACTAGCGGAGAGGGATGAGCAGTTCTTC
CDR3 protein: CASSKGLAERDEQFF